The 4 T cell receptor beta chains below come from one sample, sequenced in a study of blood T cell repertoires in COVID-19. Generated by immunoSEQ multiplex PCR, the TCRdb table keeps only in-frame clones and is missing some. The table shows over 450,000 clones, with about 89% occurring only once. Sequenced input: peripheral blood. All receptors derive from a woman in her forties or fifties with COVID-19, enrolled during active disease.

The chain combines TRBV3-1 (or the pseudogene TRBV3-2) with TRBJ1-2, with unresolved D. CDR3 length: 15 amino acids. Germline V gene lookup returns CDR1 LGHDT and CDR2 YNNKEL (reference sequence). V was shortened by 1 base and J by 3 bases, with 12 bases between the two germline ends. The CDR3 coding sequence is TGTGCCAGCAGCCAAGCTAGGAACGGCGACTATGGCTACACCTTC. Its protein product is CASSQARNGDYGYTF.

This chain connects TRBV12-5 to TRBJ2-5; 7 bases map to TRBD1. The CDR3 loop spans 15 amino acids. V trimming: 4 bases; J trimming: 4 bases; junction bases outside the gene matches: 9. CDR1 and CDR2 (germline): LGHNT, FRNRAP. The DNA of the CDR3 is TGTGCTAGTGGTTCTCCCATGACAGGGCTAGAGACCCAGTACTTC. This codes for CASGSPMTGLETQYF.

The rearrangement uses TRBV12-5 and TRBJ2-7; TRBD2 might be the D (5 bases). The V gene's germline CDR1 is LGHNT and CDR2 FRNRAP. Trimming removed 0 bases at V and 2 bases at J, with 14 bases between. The CDR3 extends over 16 amino acids. The CDR3 DNA follows: TGTGCTAGTGGTTTGGTACAAGGAGGAAGGCCCTACGAGCAGTACTTC. This codes for CASGLVQGGRPYEQYF.

V is TRBV5-1 and J is TRBJ1-5, with 7 positions matching TRBD1. The J segment lost 7 bases and the V segment lost 0 bases, leaving 4 bases of the junction unmatched. This CDR3 comprises 14 residues. From germline, CDR1 is SGHRS and CDR2 YFSETQ. The CDR3 region is CASSLEGGRQPQHF. For the CDR3, the DNA is TGCGCCAGCAGCTTGGAAGGGGGCAGACAGCCCCAGCATTTT.